The 29 T cell receptor beta chains given below trace back to one sample, sequenced in a study of low-dose radiotherapy and immunotherapy resistance in tumors. Stated time point: after trial treatment. Treatment denoted: LDRT plus nivolumab, ipilimumab, low-dose cyclophosphamide and aspirin (RACIN trial). TRAV and TRBV primers primed cDNA for both TCRalpha and TCRbeta. The PCR that amplified TCRs ran for about 20 cycles, relying on a constant-region primer and a V-primer adapter. TCRdb recomputed calls from the reads with MiXCR, one row per CDR3 protein. Among approximately 100,000 distinct CDR3 sequences listed, more than 20% were seen once. The sample was PBMCs, taken after low-dose radiotherapy plus immunotherapy. The source of these receptors is a male donor with prostate cancer.

The genes are TRBV9 and TRBJ2-3; 7 positions match TRBD2. This CDR3 region has 16 residues. V gave up 4 bases and J gave up 6 bases; unmatched junction bases: 14. Germline V lookup: CDR1 SGDLS, CDR2 YYNGEE. Here the CDR3 DNA reads TGTGCCAGCAGCTTACGTAGTAGTGTCGGGGGGGATACGCAGTATTTT. Amino acids: CASSLRSSVGGDTQYF.

This clonotype was seen many times. The J gene is TRBJ1-5, the V gene TRBV20-1; TRBD1 matches 7 bases. This CDR3 is 13 amino acids long. V gave up 4 bases and J gave up 4 bases; unmatched junction bases: 4. CDR1 is DFQATT, CDR2 SNEGSKA, per germline (reference sequence). The CDR3 region has the DNA TGCAGTGCTATCGGGACAGTTAATCAGCCCCAGCATTTT. Translation gives CSAIGTVNQPQHF.

The rearrangement uses TRBV5-1 and TRBJ2-1, with 12 bases fitting TRBD2. Losses at the gene ends were 4 bases for V and 2 bases for J; bases not matched to a gene: 4. The germline V gene has CDR1 SGHRS and CDR2 YFSETQ. This CDR3 has 16 amino acids. The CDR3 region has the DNA TGCGCCAGCAGCCCGTCTAGCGGGGGGGCCTACAATGAGCAGTTCTTC. It specifies CASSPSSGGAYNEQFF. The whole variable domain, remainder taken from reference TRBV5-1 and TRBJ2-1, is KAGVTQTPRYLIKTRGQQVTLSCSPISGHRSVSWYQQTPGQGLQFLFEYFSETQRNKGNFPGRFSGRQFSNSRSEMNVSTLELGDSALYLCASSPSSGGAYNEQFFGPGTRLTVL.

This clonotype was detected once. The chain couples TRBV11-1 to TRBJ2-6; D is tentatively TRBD1 or TRBD2 (5 bases each). Germline V gene data show CDR1 as SGHAT and CDR2 as FQDESV (reference sequence). The CDR3 sequence is 17 residues long. V was shortened by 5 bases and J by 10 bases, with 24 bases between the two germline ends. Here the CDR3 DNA reads TGTGCCAGCAGCCCGGGACGGATCAGCCCTGGGCCTAACGTCCTGACTTTC. Translated, it gives CASSPGRISPGPNVLTF.

V and J are TRBV28 and TRBJ2-1; D unresolved. The length of the CDR3 is 12 residues. Trimming shortened V by 2 bases and J by 5 bases, and 4 bases separated the two germline ends. Germline V gene lookup returns CDR1 MDHEN and CDR2 SYDVKM. Here the CDR3 reads CASSLPDNEQFF. The CDR3 DNA is TGTGCCAGCAGTTTACCGGACAATGAGCAGTTCTTC.

V and J are TRBV20-1 and TRBJ2-7; a possible D gene is TRBD1 (6 bases). V was cut by 6 bases and J by 4 bases, with 16 bases left in between. Germline V gene sequence: CDR1 DFQATT, CDR2 SNEGSKA (reference sequence). This CDR3 spans 13 amino acids. CDR3 amino acids: CSARDIRDYEQYF. The CDR3 coding sequence is TGCAGTGCCAGGGACATCCGAGATTACGAGCAGTACTTC.

This clonotype was counted ten times or more. This chain links TRBV7-9 with TRBJ2-3; tentatively, D is TRBD2 (6 bases). Germline CDR1 and CDR2: SEHNR and FQNEAQ (reference sequence). The CDR3 is 19 residues long. The ends were cut back, 7 bases at V and 2 bases at J, with 28 bases in the middle. This CDR3 reads CASTAGGAGSLFTTDTQYF. CDR3 DNA sequence: TGTGCCAGCACAGCCGGGGGTGCGGGGTCGCTTTTTACCACAGATACGCAGTATTTT. The full variable domain, rest sourced from reference TRBV7-9 and TRBJ2-3, is DTGVSQNPRHKITKRGQNVTFRCDPISEHNRLYWYRQTLGQGPEFLTYFQNEAQLEKSRLLSDRFSAERPKGSFSTLEIQRTEQGDSAMYLCASTAGGAGSLFTTDTQYFGPGTRLTVL.

About this clonotype: A read error is possible here, since a much larger clone lies one base away. V and J are TRBV6-1 and TRBJ2-3; 9 nucleotides match TRBD2. This CDR3 spans 16 amino acids. V was pared by 3 bases and J by 4 bases, with 8 bases of the junction left unmatched. Per germline, CDR1 MNHNS and CDR2 SASEGT. The CDR3 DNA sequence: TGTGCCAGCAGTGAGGGTGGTAGCGGGGGTGCAGATACGCAGTATTTT. It codes for CASSEGGSGGADTQYF.

This clonotype was counted many times. V and J are TRBV19 and TRBJ1-5; possibly TRBD1 for D (5 bases). Germline values: CDR1 LNHDA, CDR2 SQIVND (reference sequence). This CDR3 region has 16 residues. Deletions cut 6 bases from V and 5 bases from J, with 20 bases between. The CDR3 DNA is TGTGCCAGTAGACCACATGAGGGGTTAGCGGATCAGCCCCAGCATTTT. This encodes CASRPHEGLADQPQHF.

This sequence joins TRBV3-1 and TRBJ2-3; 7 positions agree with TRBD2. V shed 3 bases, J shed 1 base, and the junction held 7 bases outside the gene matches. The germline V gene encodes CDR1 LGHDT and CDR2 YNNKEL (reference sequence). The CDR3 consists of 16 residues. The CDR3 DNA follows: TGTGCCAGCAGCCACGAGAGCGGGACCCGCACAGATACGCAGTATTTT. Residues: CASSHESGTRTDTQYF.

Comment on this clonotype: A far more abundant clone sits one base away, making this likely a read error. The rearrangement uses TRBV5-3 and TRBJ2-1; D uncertain. TRBV5-3 is given ORF status, its function remaining uncertain. The V end lost 8 bases, the J end lost 6 bases, and 15 bases lay between the germline ends. The CDR3 covers 13 residues. DNA of the CDR3: TGTGCCAGCAGCCCCCCCACGAGCAATGAGCAGTTCTTC. This gives the protein CASSPPTSNEQFF.

CDR3 nucleotide sequence: TGTGCCAGCAGTCTACCTGCTAGCGGGAGCTACGAGCAGTACTTC. It yields the protein CASSLPASGSYEQYF. The rearrangement joins TRBV27 to TRBJ2-7, with 10 bases identical to TRBD2. From germline, CDR1 is MNHEY and CDR2 SMNVEV (reference sequence). J lost 3 bases, V lost 5 bases, and 7 bases had no gene match. This CDR3 region has 15 residues.

This clonotype was observed at least ten times. CDR3 coding DNA: TGCGCCAGCAACGAAAGGGGGGTGGAGGAGACCCAGTACTTC. Its translation is CASNERGVEETQYF. The chain uses TRBV5-1 and TRBJ2-5; tentatively, D is TRBD1 or TRBD2 (6 bases each). The CDR3 length is 14 residues. Looked up from germline, CDR1 is SGHRS and CDR2 is YFSETQ. The V gene lost 6 bases and the J gene lost 5 bases, with 17 bases spanning the gap.

This clonotype was counted many times. The V and J genes are TRBV29-1 and TRBJ2-2; a weak D match, TRBD1 (6 bases). Germline values: CDR1 SQVTM, CDR2 ANQGSEA. The V and J ends lost 3 bases and 3 bases respectively, with 14 bases between them. The CDR3 is made up of 15 amino acids. CDR3: CSVDTGFGYTGELFF. CDR3 sequence (DNA): TGCAGCGTTGATACAGGGTTCGGATACACCGGGGAGCTGTTTTTT.

The sample holds a few counts of this clonotype. V gene TRBV6-1 combines with J gene TRBJ1-1; D is undetermined. This CDR3 is 13 amino acids long. Between the trimmed V and J ends, which lost 7 bases and 1 base, there was a span of 10 bases. Germline V lookup: CDR1 MNHNS, CDR2 SASEGT. CDR3 protein: CASTPFQNTEAFF. The CDR3 region has the DNA TGTGCCAGCACCCCGTTCCAGAACACTGAAGCTTTCTTT.

This clonotype was counted at least ten times. The CDR3 DNA reads TGTGCCAGCAGCTTAGTTAGTTTTTACGAGCAGTACTTC. Translated: CASSLVSFYEQYF. The J gene is TRBJ2-7, the V gene TRBV7-2, with D uncertain. The germline V gene encodes CDR1 SGHTA and CDR2 FQGNSA. The CDR3 length is 13 residues. The V end lost 1 base, the J end lost 4 bases, and 8 bases lay between the germline ends. Variable domain in full (rest from reference TRBV7-2 and TRBJ2-7): GAGVSQSPSNKVTEKGKDVELRCDPISGHTALYWYRQSLGQGLEFLIYFQGNSAPDKSGLPSDRFSAERTGGSVSTLTIQRTQQEDSAVYLCASSLVSFYEQYFGPGTRLTVT.

Worth noting for this clonotype: Germline is not matched at one junction end, which may reflect a read error. The chain has TRBV5-1 and TRBJ1-1; 8 positions match TRBD1. CDR1 is SGHRS and CDR2 is YFSETQ in the germline V gene. CDR3 size: 12 residues. For the CDR3, the DNA is TGCGCCAGCAGCTTGGAGGGACAGGCCCACGACTTT. Protein product: CASSLEGQAHDF.

The table lists this clonotype with a few counts. J is TRBJ1-4 and V is TRBV6-6; a weak D match, TRBD1 (5 bases). The CDR3 runs 15 residues. Germline lookup yields CDR1 MNHNY and CDR2 SVGAGI (reference sequence). V was clipped by 4 bases and J by 0 bases, with 9 bases between them. In DNA form, the CDR3 reads TGTGCCAGCAGTTCCCTCAGGGCAACTAATGAAAAACTGTTTTTT. Amino acids: CASSSLRATNEKLFF.

In this sample, this clonotype turned up many times. J is TRBJ2-7 and V is TRBV6-2 or TRBV6-3, with TRBD1 matching 9 bases. Germline CDR1 reads MNHEY; CDR2 reads SVGEGT. This CDR3 spans 15 amino acids. With V trimmed by 10 bases and J by 5 bases, 15 bases remained unmatched. The CDR3 loop reads CATRNLRDRDNEQYF. In DNA form, the CDR3 reads TGTGCCACACGCAACCTCCGGGACAGGGACAACGAGCAGTACTTC.

The table lists this clonotype with many counts. The chain links TRBV27 to TRBJ1-5; a possible D gene is TRBD1 (5 bases). The CDR3 consists of 16 residues. Germline-derived CDR1 and CDR2 are MNHEY and SMNVEV (reference sequence). The germline V and J ends were trimmed by 2 bases and 6 bases, with 17 bases remaining between them. The CDR3 coding sequence is TGTGCCAGCAGTTTAGTTTACGGGGGAGACAGTCAGCCCCAGCATTTT. This gives the protein CASSLVYGGDSQPQHF.

This clonotype was counted many times. The chain links TRBV29-1 to TRBJ2-5, with 9 bases that match TRBD1. Germline V gives CDR1 SQVTM, CDR2 ANQGSEA. The CDR3 is 15 residues long. After removal of 7 bases from V and 0 bases from J, the junction contained 9 bases not matched to a gene. CDR3 in DNA: TGCAGCGCAGGACCCGGGACAGGGTACCAAGAGACCCAGTACTTC. This encodes CSAGPGTGYQETQYF. Together with reference TRBV29-1 and TRBJ2-5, the CDR3 gives the full variable domain: SAVISQKPSRDICQRGTSLTIQCQVDSQVTMMFWYRQQPGQSLTLIATANQGSEATYESGFVIDKFPISRPNLTFSTLTVSNMSPEDSSIYLCSAGPGTGYQETQYFGPGTRLLVL.

This clonotype was observed at least ten times. V is TRBV5-1 and J is TRBJ2-3, with a weak D call TRBD1 (6 bases). V lost 4 bases, J lost 1 base, and 13 bases lay in between. Germline V gives CDR1 SGHRS, CDR2 YFSETQ. The CDR3 runs to 15 residues. The CDR3 sequence: CASSALQGGTDTQYF. CDR3 sequence (DNA): TGCGCCAGCAGCGCCTTACAGGGAGGCACAGATACGCAGTATTTT.

This clonotype came up many times. This sequence joins TRBV2 and TRBJ1-1, with 8 positions matching TRBD1. The CDR3 has 14 residues. The germline CDR1 and CDR2 sequences are SNHLY and FYNNEI. J lost 1 base, V lost 7 bases, and 5 bases had no gene match. The CDR3, as DNA: TGTGCCAGCACCGCGGACAGGGCGAACACTGAAGCTTTCTTT. It translates to CASTADRANTEAFF.

The chain uses TRBV11-2 and TRBJ1-2; 9 nucleotides line up with TRBD1. The CDR3 runs to 13 residues. CDR1 is SGHAT, CDR2 FQNNGV, per germline. Trimming removed 5 bases from V and 8 bases from J; junction bases left unmatched: 6. The CDR3 region is CASSTRTGVGYTF. The CDR3 DNA follows: TGTGCCAGCAGCACACGGACAGGGGTCGGCTACACCTTC.

This clonotype appeared many times. This rearrangement joins TRBV7-9 to TRBJ2-1; the match to TRBD2 covers 10 bases. CDR3 length equals 15 residues. Looked up from germline, CDR1 is SEHNR and CDR2 is FQNEAQ (reference sequence). V was clipped by 5 bases and J by 4 bases; unmatched bases: 5. CDR3 bases: TGTGCCAGCAGCGTACTAGCGGGGAGTTACAATGAGCAGTTCTTC. Translated, it gives CASSVLAGSYNEQFF.

The sample holds many counts of this clonotype. The chain couples TRBV18 to TRBJ1-6; weak D call: TRBD1 (5 bases). The CDR3 length is 16 residues. The V gene's germline CDR1 is KGHSH and CDR2 LQKENI. The V end was cut by 4 bases, the J end by 12 bases, with 22 bases between. CDR3 coding DNA: TGTGCCAGCTCACACGGGACGGAGGTCTCATCCAAACCCCTCCACTTT. Its translation: CASSHGTEVSSKPLHF.

This clonotype has ten or more counts. The rearrangement uses TRBV3-1 and TRBJ1-2; the D is unclear. Between the trimmed V and J ends, which lost 0 bases and 4 bases, there was a span of 12 bases. The CDR3 runs 15 residues. CDR1 and CDR2 (germline): LGHDT, YNNKEL (reference sequence). This CDR3 is CASSQDHSRSYGYTF. CDR3 nucleotide sequence: TGTGCCAGCAGCCAAGATCACAGTCGGTCCTATGGCTACACCTTC.

This clonotype was seen ten or more times. The chain carries TRBV6-5 and TRBJ2-6, with D possibly called TRBD1 or TRBD2 (5 bases each). CDR1 is MNHEY and CDR2 is SVGAGI in the germline V gene. Trimming removed 0 bases from V and 0 bases from J, with 12 bases in between. This CDR3 has 18 residues. The CDR3, as DNA: TGTGCCAGCAGTTACTCCGGGACCGACTCCTCTGGGGCCAACGTCCTGACTTTC. Protein sequence: CASSYSGTDSSGANVLTF.

This clonotype was seen ten or more times. The V and J genes are TRBV18 and TRBJ2-3, with 11 bases fitting TRBD2. With 4 bases clipped from V and 3 bases from J, the junction kept 6 bases outside the gene matches. This CDR3 has 16 amino acids. Germline V gives CDR1 KGHSH, CDR2 LQKENI. The CDR3 loop is CASSLSSGGTTDTQYF. In DNA, the CDR3 is TGTGCCAGCTCACTTTCTAGCGGGGGGACGACAGATACGCAGTATTTT.